This T cell receptor (beta chain) was identified in a study of naive and memory T cell subsets. General observations from the study: Naive repertoires, especially CD8, held a few larger clonotypes, possibly memory cells re-expressing CD45RA. No ground truth validated the naive and memory repertoire findings.

A word on this clonotype: Its specificity is not known.

Germline V gene data show CDR1 as LNHDA and CDR2 as SQIVND (reference sequence). The V segment lost 8 bases and the J segment 7 bases; nucleotides outside the gene matches: 15. The CDR3 length is 16 residues. An equimolar mix of two oligonucleotides served as the beta constant-region primer for TRBC1 and TRBC2. Four rounds of PCR amplified the ligated cDNA using nested alpha and beta constant-region primers plus SP2. One entry per CDR3 protein, called by TCRdb with MiXCR from the UMI-ligation and nested PCR reads. The table shows roughly 150,000 distinct CDR3 sequences, with about 23% occurring only once.

The V and J genes are TRBV19 and TRBJ2-1; 9 nucleotides align to TRBD1. The sample was naive CD4+ T cells from blood. The clonotype comes from a human donor in good health. The CDR3 DNA reads TGTGCCAGTCGAGAACAGGGGGCCAATTCCCATAATGAGCAGTTCTTC. Translation: CASREQGANSHNEQFF.